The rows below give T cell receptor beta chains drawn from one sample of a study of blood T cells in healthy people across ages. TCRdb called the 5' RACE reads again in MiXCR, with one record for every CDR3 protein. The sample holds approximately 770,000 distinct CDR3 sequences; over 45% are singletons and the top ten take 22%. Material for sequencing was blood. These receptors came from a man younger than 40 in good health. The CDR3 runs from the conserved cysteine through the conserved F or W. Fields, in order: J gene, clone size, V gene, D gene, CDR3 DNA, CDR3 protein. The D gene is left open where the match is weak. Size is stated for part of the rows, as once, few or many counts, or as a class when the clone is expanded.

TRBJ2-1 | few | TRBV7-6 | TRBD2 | TGTGCCAGCGGGACTAGCGTATACAATGAGCAGTTCTTC | CASGTSVYNEQFF
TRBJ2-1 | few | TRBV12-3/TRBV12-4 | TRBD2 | TGTGCCAGCAGAGTCGGACTAGCCTCCTCACAGGAGCAGTTCTTC | CASRVGLASSQEQFF
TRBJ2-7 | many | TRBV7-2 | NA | TGTGCCAGCAGTTCAAACTACGAGCAGTACTTC | CASSSNYEQYF
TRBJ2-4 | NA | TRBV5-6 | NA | TGTGCCAGCAGCGGAGGGACGACTTCTTATCACATTCAGTACTTC | CASSGGTTSYHIQYF
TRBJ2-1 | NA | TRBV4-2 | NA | TGTGCCAGCAGCCCACTTAGCGGCACGGAACAATACAATGAGCAGTTCTTC | CASSPLSGTEQYNEQFF
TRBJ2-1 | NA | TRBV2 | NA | TGTGCCAGCAGTGAAGAGGTCAATGAGCAGTTCTTC | CASSEEVNEQFF
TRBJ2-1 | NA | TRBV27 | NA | TGTGCCAGCAGTCTACAGTATTCCTACAATGAGCAGTTCTTC | CASSLQYSYNEQFF
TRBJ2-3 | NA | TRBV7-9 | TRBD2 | TGTGCCAGCAGCTTAGGTGAGCGGGGACGCACAGATACGCAGTATTTT | CASSLGERGRTDTQYF
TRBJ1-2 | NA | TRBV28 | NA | TGTGCCAGCATTCGGTCGGGGGGCGAGAGTTTGAATGGCTACACCTTC | CASIRSGGESLNGYTF
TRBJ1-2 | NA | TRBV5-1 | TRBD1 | TGCGCCAGCAGCTTGGTTTCGACAGGGATAAGCTATGGCTACACCTTC | CASSLVSTGISYGYTF